This T cell receptor beta chain stems from a study of Ad26.COV2.S vaccination and SARS-CoV-2 variants. Looking at the study overall: This donor came from the COV1001 trial of Ad26.COV2.S. Whole-study results and caveats: Total T cell responses were possibly underestimated by TCR breadth and depth analyses.

About this clone: Its cognate antigen is unknown.

Treatment in this sample: roughly 20 received Ad26.COV2.S at low or high dose, single or two shots; about 5 received placebo; per-sample allocation not given. Each sample was drawn 63 days after the first injection (of vaccine or placebo). Recruitment in Boston yielded a donor of adult age, 18-55 years. Germline-derived CDR1 and CDR2 are MDHEN and SYDVKM. The V and J ends lost 6 bases and 2 bases respectively, with 11 bases between them. This CDR3 is 14 amino acids long. Libraries were prepared by immunoSEQ multiplex PCR; TCRdb keeps only in-frame clonotypes and omits some of them. Here the sample spans about 440,000 clones, around 88% being singletons.

The origin of this receptor is a person between 18 and 65 years old who received the Ad26.COV2.S COVID-19 vaccine or a placebo. Sequenced material: peripheral blood, taken in a trial of Ad26.COV2.S vaccine versus placebo. The chain is built from TRBV28 and TRBJ2-1; D ambiguous. CDR3 DNA: TGTGCCAGCAGGTCTCCATGGGCCTACAATGAGCAGTTCTTC. The encoded protein is CASRSPWAYNEQFF.